Ten or more counts support the clone carrying this T cell receptor (beta chain). Its matching antigen is unknown. Construction of the TCRbeta library involved unique molecular identifiers. In TCRdb, the PCR reads were re-called with MiXCR into one record per CDR3 protein. The top ten clones hold about 25% of a sample with about 74,000 distinct CDR3 sequences, around 14% of them seen once. Germline V CDR1 and CDR2: SGHRS, YFSETQ. This CDR3 contains 14 residues. Trimming cost V 5 bases and J 3 bases, with 14 bases left between them. The sample comes from a study of T-cell reconstitution after alpha-beta-depleted transplantation in children. Study-level findings and limits: Alpha-beta T cells present about two months after transplant were reported to originate from several hundred expanded graft clones. T-cell numbers and diversity one year post-transplant derived largely from freshly generated T cells. There were some patients whose high TCRbeta diversity at day 60 came from surviving recipient T cells and thymic progenitors.

Sequences were derived from PBMCs, mostly from graft donor cells, sampled 180 days after TCRalphabeta/CD19-depleted stem cell transplant. This receptor was taken from a male patient aged 2 to 9 who had a stem cell transplant for acute lymphoblastic leukemia, so the T cells may come from the graft donor. The genes are TRBV5-1 and TRBJ1-1, with a tentative D call TRBD1 (5 bases). The CDR3 sequence is CASRLWDGDTEAFF. DNA for the CDR3: TGCGCCAGCAGACTATGGGACGGGGACACTGAAGCTTTCTTT. Looking up the rest from reference TRBV5-1 and TRBJ1-1 gives the full variable domain: KAGVTQTPRYLIKTRGQQVTLSCSPISGHRSVSWYQQTPGQGLQFLFEYFSETQRNKGNFPGRFSGRQFSNSRSEMNVSTLELGDSALYLCASRLWDGDTEAFFGQGTRLTVV.